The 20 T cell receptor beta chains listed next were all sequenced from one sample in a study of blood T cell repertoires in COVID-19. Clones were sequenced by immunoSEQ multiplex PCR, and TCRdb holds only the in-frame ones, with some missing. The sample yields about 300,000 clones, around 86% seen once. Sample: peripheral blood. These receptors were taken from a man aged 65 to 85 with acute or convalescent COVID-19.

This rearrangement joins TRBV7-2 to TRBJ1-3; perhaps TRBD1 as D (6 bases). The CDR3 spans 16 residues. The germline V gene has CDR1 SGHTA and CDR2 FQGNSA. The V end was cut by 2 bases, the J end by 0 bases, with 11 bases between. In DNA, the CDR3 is TGTGCCAGCAGCTTACAGGGGAGCCACTCTGGAAACACCATATATTTT. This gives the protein CASSLQGSHSGNTIYF.

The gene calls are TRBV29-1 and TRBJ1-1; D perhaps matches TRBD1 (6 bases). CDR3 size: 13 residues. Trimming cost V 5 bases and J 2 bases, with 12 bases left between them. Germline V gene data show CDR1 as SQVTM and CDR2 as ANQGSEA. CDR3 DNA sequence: TGCAGCGTTTCACGACAGGCCAACACTGAAGCTTTCTTT. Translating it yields CSVSRQANTEAFF.

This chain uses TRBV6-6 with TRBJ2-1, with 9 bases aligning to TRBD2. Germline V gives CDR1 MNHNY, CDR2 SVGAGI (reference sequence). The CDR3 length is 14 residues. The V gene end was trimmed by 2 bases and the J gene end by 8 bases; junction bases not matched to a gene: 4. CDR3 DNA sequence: TGTGCCAGCAGTTACCGGCGGGAGGGTCATGAGCAGTTCTTC. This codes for CASSYRREGHEQFF.

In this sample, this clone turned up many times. CDR3 sequence (DNA): TGTGCCAGCAGCCAAGCTGGTCTAACAGGCCGCTCTGGAAACACCATATATTTT. It specifies CASSQAGLTGRSGNTIYF. The chain uses TRBV3-1 (or the pseudogene TRBV3-2) and TRBJ1-3, with D perhaps matching TRBD1 (5 bases). Germline CDR1 and CDR2: LGHDT and YNNKEL (reference sequence). The CDR3 runs 18 residues. The ends were cut back, 1 base at V and 0 bases at J, with 16 bases in the middle.

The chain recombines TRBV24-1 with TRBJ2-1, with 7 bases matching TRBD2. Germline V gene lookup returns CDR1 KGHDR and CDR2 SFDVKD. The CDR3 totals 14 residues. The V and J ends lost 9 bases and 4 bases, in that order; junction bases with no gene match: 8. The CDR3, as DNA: TGTGCCACCGGGGACTACCGAAATTACAATGAGCAGTTCTTC. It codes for CATGDYRNYNEQFF.

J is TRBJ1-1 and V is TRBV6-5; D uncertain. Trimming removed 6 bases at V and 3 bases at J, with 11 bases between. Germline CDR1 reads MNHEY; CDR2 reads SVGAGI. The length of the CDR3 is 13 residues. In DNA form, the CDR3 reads TGTGCCAGCAGCGCGACTCGGGACACTGAAGCTTTCTTT. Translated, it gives CASSATRDTEAFF.

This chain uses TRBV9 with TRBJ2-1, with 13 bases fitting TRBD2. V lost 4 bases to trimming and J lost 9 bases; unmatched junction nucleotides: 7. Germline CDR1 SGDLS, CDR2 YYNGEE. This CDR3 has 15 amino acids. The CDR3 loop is CASSQGLAGLVEQFF. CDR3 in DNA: TGTGCCAGCAGCCAGGGACTAGCGGGACTAGTTGAGCAGTTCTTC.

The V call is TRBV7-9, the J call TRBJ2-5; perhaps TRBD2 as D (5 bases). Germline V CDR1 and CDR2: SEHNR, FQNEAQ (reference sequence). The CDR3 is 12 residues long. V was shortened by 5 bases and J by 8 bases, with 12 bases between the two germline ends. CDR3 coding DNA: TGTGCCAGCAGCCCTGTAGGAGGAACCCAGTACTTC. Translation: CASSPVGGTQYF. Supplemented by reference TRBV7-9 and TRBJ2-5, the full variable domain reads DTGVSQNPRHKITKRGQNVTFRCDPISEHNRLYWYRQTLGQGPEFLTYFQNEAQLEKSRLLSDRFSAERPKGSFSTLEIQRTEQGDSAMYLCASSPVGGTQYFGPGTRLLVL.

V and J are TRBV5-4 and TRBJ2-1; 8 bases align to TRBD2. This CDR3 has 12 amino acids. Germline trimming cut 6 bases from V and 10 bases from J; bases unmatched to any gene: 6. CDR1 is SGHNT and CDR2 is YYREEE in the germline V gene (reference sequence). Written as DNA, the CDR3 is TGTGCCAGCAAACTTAGCGGGGCCGAGCAGTTCTTC. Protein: CASKLSGAEQFF.

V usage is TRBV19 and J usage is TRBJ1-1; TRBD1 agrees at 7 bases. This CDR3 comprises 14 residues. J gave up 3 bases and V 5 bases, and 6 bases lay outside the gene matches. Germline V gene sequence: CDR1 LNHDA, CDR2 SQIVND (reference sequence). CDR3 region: CASSPTGYDTEAFF. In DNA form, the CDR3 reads TGTGCCAGTAGTCCGACAGGGTATGACACTGAAGCTTTCTTT.

The DNA of the CDR3 is TGTGCCAGCAGTTCCCCGGCACCGGGACTAGCGGGAGGGAGCTCCTACAATGAGCAGTTCTTC. Translation: CASSSPAPGLAGGSSYNEQFF. This chain uses TRBV28 with TRBJ2-1; 16 bases fit TRBD2. V shed 4 bases, J shed 0 bases, and the junction held 12 bases outside the gene matches. In germline, CDR1 is MDHEN, CDR2 SYDVKM. CDR3 length equals 21 residues.

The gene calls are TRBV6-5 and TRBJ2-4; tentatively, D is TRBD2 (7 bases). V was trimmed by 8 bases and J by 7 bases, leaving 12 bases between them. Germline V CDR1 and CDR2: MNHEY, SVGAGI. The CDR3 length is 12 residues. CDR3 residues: CASAGAGNIQYF. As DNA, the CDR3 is TGTGCCAGCGCGGGGGCGGGGAACATTCAGTACTTC.

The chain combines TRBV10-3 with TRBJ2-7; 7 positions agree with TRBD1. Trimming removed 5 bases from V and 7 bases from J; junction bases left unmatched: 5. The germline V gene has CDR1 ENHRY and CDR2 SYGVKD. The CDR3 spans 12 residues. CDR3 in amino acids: CAISPQGYEQYF. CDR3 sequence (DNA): TGTGCCATCAGTCCACAGGGGTATGAGCAGTACTTC.

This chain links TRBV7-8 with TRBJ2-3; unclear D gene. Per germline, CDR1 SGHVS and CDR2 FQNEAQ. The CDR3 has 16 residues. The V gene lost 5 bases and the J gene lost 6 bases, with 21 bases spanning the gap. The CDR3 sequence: CASSRGRAAVMDTQYF. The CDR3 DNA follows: TGTGCCAGCAGCCGAGGACGAGCCGCGGTCATGGATACGCAGTATTTT.

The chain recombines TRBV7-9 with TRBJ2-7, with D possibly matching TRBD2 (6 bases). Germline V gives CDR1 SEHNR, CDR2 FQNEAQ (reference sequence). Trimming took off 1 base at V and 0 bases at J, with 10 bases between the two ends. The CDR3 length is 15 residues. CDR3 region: CASSLGRGNSYEQYF. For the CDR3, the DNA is TGTGCCAGCAGCTTAGGGAGGGGTAACTCCTACGAGCAGTACTTC.

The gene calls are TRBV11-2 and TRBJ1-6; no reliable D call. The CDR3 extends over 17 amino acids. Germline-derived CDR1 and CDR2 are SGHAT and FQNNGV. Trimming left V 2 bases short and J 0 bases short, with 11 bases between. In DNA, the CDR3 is TGTGCCAGCAGCTTAAGCCGTACTAGCTCCTATAATTCACCCCTCCACTTT. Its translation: CASSLSRTSSYNSPLHF.

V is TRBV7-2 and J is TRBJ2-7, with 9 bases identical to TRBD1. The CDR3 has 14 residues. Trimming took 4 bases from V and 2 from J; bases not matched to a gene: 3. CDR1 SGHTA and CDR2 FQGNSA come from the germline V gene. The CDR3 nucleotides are TGTGCCAGCAGCTCGGGACAGGGACCCTACGAGCAGTACTTC. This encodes CASSSGQGPYEQYF.

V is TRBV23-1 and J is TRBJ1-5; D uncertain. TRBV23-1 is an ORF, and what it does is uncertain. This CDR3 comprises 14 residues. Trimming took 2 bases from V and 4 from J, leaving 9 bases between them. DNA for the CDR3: TGCGCCAGCAGTCAAAGAGGGAGTAATCAGCCCCAGCATTTT. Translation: CASSQRGSNQPQHF.

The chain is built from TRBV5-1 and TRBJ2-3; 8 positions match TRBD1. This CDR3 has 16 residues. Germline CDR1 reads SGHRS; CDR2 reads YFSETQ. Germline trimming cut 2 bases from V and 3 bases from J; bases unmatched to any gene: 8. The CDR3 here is CASSFDGQGGTDTQYF. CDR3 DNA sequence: TGCGCCAGCAGCTTCGATGGACAGGGTGGAACAGATACGCAGTATTTT.

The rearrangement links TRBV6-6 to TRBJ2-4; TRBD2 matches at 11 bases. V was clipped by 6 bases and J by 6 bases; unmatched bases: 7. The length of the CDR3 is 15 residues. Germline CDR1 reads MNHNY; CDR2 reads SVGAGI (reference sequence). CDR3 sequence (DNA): TGTGCCAGCAGCCAGCTAGCGGGGGGATCAAACATTCAGTACTTC. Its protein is CASSQLAGGSNIQYF.